Below, 15 T cell receptor beta chains from the same sample are listed, as sequenced in a study of blood T cell repertoires in COVID-19. Method: immunoSEQ multiplex PCR; TCRdb's copy keeps in-frame clones and lacks some. The table records fewer than 200,000 clones, roughly 86% of them present only once. The material sequenced was peripheral blood. These receptors were taken from an older woman who had recovered from COVID-19.

V and J are TRBV2 and TRBJ2-7, with unresolved D. Looked up from germline, CDR1 is SNHLY and CDR2 is FYNNEI. V was shortened by 8 bases and J by 3 bases, with 14 bases between the two germline ends. This CDR3 comprises 13 residues. CDR3 residues: CASVDGLIYEQYF. The CDR3 DNA reads as TGTGCCAGCGTTGATGGCCTGATCTACGAGCAGTACTTC.

CDR3 nucleotide sequence: TGCGCCAGCAGCCGGCTTAGCGGGGGGGCTCAAGAGACCCAGTACTTC. It translates to CASSRLSGGAQETQYF. The J gene is TRBJ2-5, the V gene TRBV4-1, with 11 bases matching TRBD2. V lost 4 bases to trimming and J lost 2 bases; unmatched junction nucleotides: 6. CDR3 length equals 16 residues. Germline assignment: CDR1 MGHRA and CDR2 YSYEKL.

This clone was seen at least ten times. V usage is TRBV5-4 and J usage is TRBJ1-4, with a tentative D call TRBD1 (6 bases). Trimming stripped 4 bases from V and 7 bases from J, with 17 bases between. The CDR3 is 15 residues long. The germline V gene has CDR1 SGHNT and CDR2 YYREEE (reference sequence). The CDR3 spells CASSPEGDLAEKLFF. Here the CDR3 DNA reads TGTGCCAGCAGCCCCGAGGGGGATTTGGCTGAAAAACTGTTTTTT.

The genes are TRBV27 and TRBJ1-4; 9 positions match TRBD1. The V gene end was trimmed by 5 bases and the J gene end by 7 bases; junction bases not matched to a gene: 5. This CDR3 has 14 residues. Looked up from germline, CDR1 is MNHEY and CDR2 is SMNVEV (reference sequence). CDR3 in amino acids: CASSLTGGGEKLFF. The CDR3, as DNA: TGTGCCAGCAGTCTAACAGGGGGCGGTGAAAAACTGTTTTTT.

The gene calls are TRBV19 and TRBJ2-2; D gene ambiguous. Germline lookup yields CDR1 LNHDA and CDR2 SQIVND (reference sequence). There are 15 residues in the CDR3. Trimming removed 5 bases from V and 0 bases from J, with 10 bases in between. CDR3 loop: CASSPWASNTGELFF. In nucleotides, the CDR3 is TGTGCCAGTAGTCCCTGGGCCTCGAACACCGGGGAGCTGTTTTTT. Full variable domain (missing parts from reference TRBV19 and TRBJ2-2): DGGITQSPKYLFRKEGQNVTLSCEQNLNHDAMYWYRQDPGQGLRLIYYSQIVNDFQKGDIAEGYSVSREKKESFPLTVTSAQKNPTAFYLCASSPWASNTGELFFGEGSRLTVL.

This clone was seen a single time. V is TRBV9 and J is TRBJ2-2, with a weak D call TRBD2 (7 bases). The CDR3 is made up of 16 amino acids. Between the trimmed V and J ends, which lost 6 bases and 5 bases, there was a span of 20 bases. Per the germline V gene, CDR1 is SGDLS and CDR2 is YYNGEE. CDR3: CASTLRGTIKTGELFF. The CDR3 DNA is TGTGCCAGCACCCTGAGGGGGACTATCAAGACCGGGGAGCTGTTTTTT.

The chain couples TRBV10-3 to TRBJ1-1; 9 bases are shared with TRBD1. This CDR3 has 15 residues. The V segment lost 6 bases and the J segment 1 base; nucleotides outside the gene matches: 6. CDR1 ENHRY and CDR2 SYGVKD come from the germline V gene. In DNA, the CDR3 is TGTGCCATCAGCACCCCGGGACAGGGGAACACTGAAGCTTTCTTT. Translating it yields CAISTPGQGNTEAFF.

The rearrangement links TRBV2 to TRBJ2-2; 8 bases are shared with TRBD2. The V gene end was trimmed by 3 bases and the J gene end by 6 bases; junction bases not matched to a gene: 9. The CDR3 is 16 residues long. In germline, CDR1 is SNHLY, CDR2 FYNNEI. Written as DNA, the CDR3 is TGTGCCAGCAGTGACCGGGGGGGAGAGGGGGCCGGGGAGCTGTTTTTT. This codes for CASSDRGGEGAGELFF.

This clone occurred a few times. V gene TRBV5-1 combines with J gene TRBJ2-3; D is perhaps TRBD2 (7 bases). The CDR3 consists of 16 residues. CDR1 SGHRS and CDR2 YFSETQ come from the germline V gene. V was cut by 4 bases and J by 0 bases, with 15 bases left in between. The chain's CDR3 is CASSLGGLTSTDTQYF. The CDR3 bases are TGCGCCAGCAGCCTGGGGGGGCTCACTAGCACAGATACGCAGTATTTT.

CDR3 nucleotides: TGCAGCATCATCGTGGGACAGGGATCCTACGAGCAGTACTTC. Translating gives CSIIVGQGSYEQYF. The V and J genes are TRBV29-1 and TRBJ2-7; 9 positions agree with TRBD1. The CDR3 extends over 14 amino acids. Trimming removed 8 bases from V and 1 base from J; junction bases left unmatched: 9. Per the germline V gene, CDR1 is SQVTM and CDR2 is ANQGSEA.

J is TRBJ2-3 and V is TRBV11-2; 8 bases are a match to TRBD2. Trimming cost V 6 bases and J 3 bases; bases outside gene matches: 8. Germline values: CDR1 SGHAT, CDR2 FQNNGV. This CDR3 is 15 amino acids long. For the CDR3, the DNA is TGTGCCAGCAGTTTATCAGCGGGGGATACAGATACGCAGTATTTT. This translates into CASSLSAGDTDTQYF. The whole variable domain, filled in from reference TRBV11-2 and TRBJ2-3, reads EAGVAQSPRYKIIEKRQSVAFWCNPISGHATLYWYQQILGQGPKLLIQFQNNGVVDDSQLPKDRFSAERLKGVDSTLKIQPAKLEDSAVYLCASSLSAGDTDTQYFGPGTRLTVL.

The CDR3: CASSLRGTSGANVLTF. DNA of the CDR3: TGTGCCAGCAGTTTAAGGGGGACCTCTGGGGCCAACGTCCTGACTTTC. The chain combines TRBV27 with TRBJ2-6; TRBD1 is a possible D gene (6 bases). Germline values: CDR1 MNHEY, CDR2 SMNVEV (reference sequence). The CDR3 totals 16 residues. V lost 2 bases and J 0 bases, leaving 8 bases between the germline ends.

CDR3 in amino acids: CASTFAGGETQYF. The CDR3 DNA sequence: TGTGCCAGCACGTTTGCAGGGGGAGAGACCCAGTACTTC. This sequence joins TRBV28 and TRBJ2-5; 7 bases line up with TRBD1. Germline assignment: CDR1 MDHEN and CDR2 SYDVKM. Losses at the gene ends were 7 bases for V and 4 bases for J; bases not matched to a gene: 6. The CDR3 covers 13 residues.

For this clone: Other DNA sequences in the sample encode the same CDR3. The chain is built from TRBV28 and TRBJ1-5, with a possible D match to TRBD1 (5 bases). This CDR3 is 14 amino acids long. CDR1 and CDR2 (germline): MDHEN, SYDVKM. V lost 2 bases and J 2 bases, leaving 7 bases between the germline ends. CDR3 sequence (DNA): TGTGCCAGCAGTTTAATACAGGGCAATCAGCCCCAGCATTTT. It specifies CASSLIQGNQPQHF.

This clone was found once. CDR3 sequence reads: CASSQSFSGGAPDTQYF. The CDR3 DNA sequence: TGCGCCAGCAGTCAATCTTTTAGCGGGGGGGCCCCAGATACGCAGTATTTT. The chain links TRBV23-1 to TRBJ2-3; 11 bases align to TRBD2. TRBV23-1 is identified as an open reading frame with a role that is uncertain. J was trimmed by 4 bases and V by 0 bases; bases with no gene match: 6. CDR3 length: 17 amino acids.